The source of this TCR beta chain is a study of shared clonotypes between healthy human individuals. For each subset, genomic DNA was distributed in equal portions over several immunoSEQ plates. Assay: immunoSEQ multiplex PCR; the TCRdb copy retains only in-frame clones and omits some. In the table there are around 580,000 clones, 95% to 98% of which are singletons. Per the germline V gene, CDR1 is MDHEN and CDR2 is SYDVKM. V shed 6 bases, J shed 0 bases, and the junction held 15 bases outside the gene matches. The CDR3 covers 19 residues. In the naive CD8 group, cells lacked CD45RO and were positively selected for CCR7, so terminally differentiated effector memory CD45RA+ cells were left out.

The sample comprised naive CD8+ T cells sorted from blood. The chain uses TRBV28 and TRBJ2-3, with 10 bases matching TRBD1. This TCR derives from a man aged 30-40 years in good health. CDR3 nucleotide sequence: TGTGCCAGCAGCTCTTTATTGGGGGACAGGGGACCTAGCACAGATACGCAGTATTTT. Protein: CASSSLLGDRGPSTDTQYF.